These 5 T cell receptor beta chains were all obtained from the same sample, sequenced in a study of CXCR4 blockade with PD-1 therapy in pancreatic cancer (dated by TCRdb to about 2019). Library preparation used the immunoSEQ multiplex PCR assay. TCRdb took this table from immuneACCESS and kept in-frame rearrangements with V and J called. Such tables lack part of the clones; where checked against another copy, unresolved V genes explain under half of the gap, and the rest is unexplained. The sample records 3,000 to 4,000 clones, around 50% of which are singletons. The top ten constitute over 15% of the sample. Material: tumor tissue. The receptors were sampled from a human donor with pancreatic ductal adenocarcinoma.

This chain joins TRBV28 and TRBJ2-3; TRBD1 matches 9 bases. Germline CDR1 is MDHEN and CDR2 is SYDVKM. The CDR3 extends over 15 amino acids. Germline trimming cut 7 bases from V and 1 base from J; bases unmatched to any gene: 6. CDR3 sequence reads: CASTAWDRGTDTQYF. CDR3 in DNA: TGTGCCAGCACCGCCTGGGACAGGGGCACAGATACGCAGTATTTT.

V is TRBV15 and J is TRBJ2-1, with 9 bases lining up with TRBD1. There are 17 residues in the CDR3. The germline gives CDR1 LNHNV, CDR2 YYDKDF (reference sequence). After removal of 5 bases from V and 2 bases from J, the junction contained 10 bases not matched to a gene. CDR3 coding DNA: TGTGCCACCAGCCTATTCGGGGGACAGGGAGCCTACAATGAGCAGTTCTTC. Amino acids: CATSLFGGQGAYNEQFF.

V and J are TRBV29-1 and TRBJ1-1; D ambiguous. Germline V gene sequence: CDR1 SQVTM, CDR2 ANQGSEA. Trimming took 8 bases from V and 6 from J, leaving 19 bases between them. The CDR3 length is 13 residues. The CDR3 region has the DNA TGCAGCTTCAAGACCCAAGAAGAAGCTGAAGCTTTCTTT. Translated, it gives CSFKTQEEAEAFF.

The genes are TRBV12-5 and TRBJ2-1; 10 nucleotides align to TRBD1. This CDR3 region has 16 residues. J lost 9 bases, V lost 3 bases, and 11 bases had no gene match. Germline V CDR1 and CDR2: LGHNT, FRNRAP. The CDR3: CASGFSGTGAQGEQFF. CDR3 in DNA: TGTGCTAGTGGTTTCTCCGGGACAGGGGCTCAGGGTGAGCAGTTCTTC. Full variable domain (rest looked up from reference TRBV12-5 and TRBJ2-1): DARVTQTPRHKVTEMGQEVTMRCQPILGHNTVFWYRQTMMQGLELLAYFRNRAPLDDSGMPKDRFSAEMPDATLATLKIQPSEPRDSAVYFCASGFSGTGAQGEQFFGPGTRLTVL.

The chain is built from TRBV6-8 and TRBJ2-1, with 8 bases aligning to TRBD1. Germline CDR1 is MNHGY and CDR2 is SAAAGT. This CDR3 is built from 14 residues. V was clipped by 5 bases and J by 2 bases; unmatched bases: 2. CDR3 in DNA: TGTGCCAGCAGTGACAGGGGACCCTACAATGAGCAGTTCTTC. Protein: CASSDRGPYNEQFF.